This T cell receptor (beta chain) stems from a study of blood T cell repertoires in COVID-19. Turning to the study itself: Researchers got acute and convalescent COVID-19 samples from the United States, Italy and Spain. T cells, B-cell-depleted T cells, or PBMCs supplied cDNA or gDNA.

As processed by the authors: Estimation of nucleated cell counts relied on the amplification of reference gene primers. Profiling relied on immunoSEQ multiplex PCR, and the TCRdb table lists in-frame clones only, not all of them. That table furnishes V, J and clone size, whereas the DNA furnished D and trimming. This table holds approximately 100,000 clones, 85% found once. V gave up 1 base and J gave up 2 bases, with 9 bases separating them. The CDR3 totals 15 residues. Germline assignment: CDR1 LGHDT and CDR2 YNNKEL (reference sequence). The origin of this receptor is a man older than 75 with acute or convalescent COVID-19. The chain joins TRBV3-1 (or the pseudogene TRBV3-2) to TRBJ1-5, with a possible D match to TRBD1 (6 bases). The sample comprised peripheral blood. This chain's CDR3 is CASSQASGGNQPQHF. As DNA, the CDR3 is TGTGCCAGCAGCCAAGCGTCAGGGGGCAATCAGCCCCAGCATTTT.